These 15 T cell receptor beta chains originate from one sample sequenced in a study of cytomegalovirus exposure and HLA in healthy donors. The PCR ran on 60 Vbeta and 13 Jbeta primers. Profiling relied on immunoSEQ multiplex PCR, and the TCRdb table lists in-frame clones only, not all of them. Among around 120,000 clones listed, roughly 80% were seen once. The specimen was PBMCs. These receptors came from a female donor in good health and CMV-seropositive.

This clone was found a few times. This rearrangement joins TRBV4-1 to TRBJ1-5; D might be TRBD1 (6 bases). The V end was cut by 4 bases, the J end by 4 bases, with 11 bases between. Germline V gene lookup returns CDR1 MGHRA and CDR2 YSYEKL. The length of the CDR3 is 14 residues. The CDR3 here is CASSLNQGNQPQHF. The CDR3 DNA follows: TGCGCCAGCAGCCTGAATCAGGGGAATCAGCCCCAGCATTTT.

Remarks on this clone: The identical CDR3 is also encoded by other nucleotide sequences in the sample. The chain is built from TRBV6-4 and TRBJ1-6, with 11 bases lining up with TRBD1. From germline, CDR1 is MRHNA and CDR2 SNTAGT. The J segment lost 7 bases and the V segment lost 7 bases, leaving 9 bases of the junction unmatched. The CDR3 runs to 16 residues. The CDR3 sequence: CASIGQGAYRNSPLHF. The CDR3, as DNA: TGTGCCAGCATAGGACAGGGGGCTTATAGGAATTCACCCCTCCACTTT.

A note on this clone: This CDR3 is also generated by other DNA sequences in the sample. The chain recombines TRBV18 with TRBJ2-5; D remains unclear. This CDR3 spans 12 amino acids. CDR1 is KGHSH, CDR2 LQKENI, per germline. V gave up 2 bases and J gave up 5 bases, with 6 bases separating them. In nucleotides, the CDR3 is TGTGCCAGCTCACCATCGAGGGAGACCCAGTACTTC. Translating gives CASSPSRETQYF.

The V and J genes are TRBV5-5 and TRBJ1-6, with D possibly being TRBD1 (5 bases). V lost 1 base and J 14 bases, leaving 16 bases between the germline ends. The CDR3 is 14 amino acids. Germline values: CDR1 SGHKS, CDR2 YYEKEE (reference sequence). CDR3 bases: TGTGCCAGCAGCTTGTCAGGGAACGGCCCGACCCTCCACTTT. Amino acids: CASSLSGNGPTLHF.

The chain joins TRBV6-1 to TRBJ2-3; no clear D. Per germline, CDR1 MNHNS and CDR2 SASEGT. V lost 2 bases and J 4 bases, leaving 7 bases between the germline ends. This CDR3 has 13 amino acids. CDR3 region: CASSERPADTQYF. CDR3 sequence (DNA): TGTGCCAGCAGTGAACGCCCGGCAGATACGCAGTATTTT.

The chain employs TRBV9 and TRBJ2-1; the match to TRBD2 covers 7 bases. The germline V gene encodes CDR1 SGDLS and CDR2 YYNGEE. The CDR3 covers 17 residues. Trimming at V came to 0 bases and at J to 1 base, leaving 7 bases not matched to a gene. CDR3 DNA sequence: TGTGCCAGCAGCGTAGGAGTTGGGGGAGGGTCCTACAATGAGCAGTTCTTC. This encodes CASSVGVGGGSYNEQFF.

The V call is TRBV6-5, the J call TRBJ2-1, with D perhaps TRBD1 (5 bases). The V gene's germline CDR1 is MNHEY and CDR2 SVGAGI. The V and J ends lost 6 bases and 7 bases respectively, with 10 bases between them. The CDR3 has 12 amino acids. CDR3 bases: TGTGCCAGCAGCCCCCCAGGGAATGAGCAGTTCTTC. Amino acid sequence: CASSPPGNEQFF.

The rearrangement uses TRBV2 and TRBJ2-2; 9 bases map to TRBD1. The CDR3 spans 17 residues. J was trimmed by 5 bases and V by 4 bases; bases with no gene match: 11. CDR1 and CDR2 (germline): SNHLY, FYNNEI. The CDR3: CASSGPGDRELTGELFF. The CDR3 DNA reads as TGTGCCAGCAGTGGTCCCGGGGACAGGGAATTGACCGGGGAGCTGTTTTTT. Drawing the rest from reference TRBV2 and TRBJ2-2, the complete variable domain is EPEVTQTPSHQVTQMGQEVILRCVPISNHLYFYWYRQILGQKVEFLVSFYNNEISEKSEIFDDQFSVERPDGSNFTLKIRSTKLEDSAMYFCASSGPGDRELTGELFFGEGSRLTVL.

V and J are TRBV25-1 and TRBJ1-4; the D is unclear. This CDR3 contains 15 residues. The V end lost 1 base, the J end lost 1 base, and 7 bases lay between the germline ends. Germline V gene data show CDR1 as MGHDK and CDR2 as SYGVNS. The DNA for the CDR3 is TGTGCCAGCAGTGAATGGGCTGAAACTAATGAAAAACTGTTTTTT. Its translation: CASSEWAETNEKLFF.

The J gene is TRBJ1-2, the V gene TRBV7-2; a weak D match, TRBD1 (6 bases). Germline CDR1 and CDR2: SGHTA and FQGNSA. This CDR3 comprises 14 residues. The V end lost 4 bases, the J end lost 5 bases, and 14 bases lay between the germline ends. CDR3 sequence: CASSSSGEGYGYTF. CDR3 nucleotides: TGTGCCAGCAGCTCTTCAGGGGAGGGTTATGGCTACACCTTC. The complete variable domain, with remaining parts taken from reference TRBV7-2 and TRBJ1-2, reads GAGVSQSPSNKVTEKGKDVELRCDPISGHTALYWYRQSLGQGLEFLIYFQGNSAPDKSGLPSDRFSAERTGGSVSTLTIQRTQQEDSAVYLCASSSSGEGYGYTFGSGTRLTVV.

The chain combines TRBV6-6 with TRBJ1-1, with D uncertain. The CDR3 consists of 12 residues. Trimming took off 5 bases at V and 0 bases at J, with 4 bases between the two ends. Germline assignment: CDR1 MNHNY and CDR2 SVGAGI (reference sequence). The CDR3 protein is CASSLMNTEAFF. The CDR3 coding sequence is TGTGCCAGCAGTCTTATGAACACTGAAGCTTTCTTT.

V is TRBV19 and J is TRBJ1-6, with 10 bases lining up with TRBD1. CDR3 length: 15 amino acids. The germline V gene has CDR1 LNHDA and CDR2 SQIVND (reference sequence). V dropped 7 bases and J dropped 8; count of bases not matched to a gene: 8. The CDR3 spells CASTPGQGQDSPLHF. Written as DNA, the CDR3 is TGTGCCAGTACCCCGGGACAGGGGCAGGATTCACCCCTCCACTTT.

The chain is built from TRBV13 and TRBJ1-2, with 7 bases aligning to TRBD1. The CDR3 covers 15 residues. V dropped 4 bases and J dropped 3; count of bases not matched to a gene: 8. Looked up from germline, CDR1 is PRHDT and CDR2 is FYEKMQ (reference sequence). CDR3 in amino acids: CASSSRQGLDYGYTF. The DNA for the CDR3 is TGTGCCAGCAGCTCCCGACAGGGACTTGACTATGGCTACACCTTC.

V is TRBV28 and J is TRBJ2-1, with D perhaps TRBD1 (6 bases). Germline V lookup: CDR1 MDHEN, CDR2 SYDVKM. CDR3 size: 17 residues. V was cut by 6 bases and J by 5 bases, with 23 bases left in between. The CDR3 spells CASSPRLNRALNNEQFF. The CDR3 DNA reads TGTGCCAGCAGCCCGAGGCTAAACAGGGCTCTAAACAATGAGCAGTTCTTC. Supplemented by reference TRBV28 and TRBJ2-1, the full variable domain reads DVKVTQSSRYLVKRTGEKVFLECVQDMDHENMFWYRQDPGLGLRLIYFSYDVKMKEKGDIPEGYSVSREKKERFSLILESASTNQTSMYLCASSPRLNRALNNEQFFGPGTRLTVL.

V gene TRBV28 combines with J gene TRBJ2-1, with 7 bases matching TRBD2. Germline loops: CDR1 MDHEN, CDR2 SYDVKM. The V and J ends lost 3 bases and 2 bases, in that order; junction bases with no gene match: 4. There are 15 residues in the CDR3. The CDR3 DNA is TGTGCCAGCAGTTTTGGGAGGGGACCCTACAATGAGCAGTTCTTC. This codes for CASSFGRGPYNEQFF.